These 23 T cell receptor beta chains came from one sample sequenced in a study of immune cell composition in non-small cell lung cancer (dated by TCRdb to about 2017). The method was the immunoSEQ multiplex PCR assay. This immuneACCESS table, as held by TCRdb, lists in-frame sequences with V and J called but not all clones. Of the missing ones, under half trace to an unresolved V gene in checked studies; the others have no known cause. This sample gives more than 3,000 clones in total; roughly three quarters of them show up just once. 4.5% to 5% of the sample is held by the ten biggest clonotypes. Normal lung samples came from the same patient and were non-adjacent lung tissue collected as far from the tumour as possible, with a minimum distance of 3 cm. Input material: non-adjacent lung tissue. The source is a human donor with non-small cell lung cancer.

The CDR3 sequence is CASSPRLSLQETQYF. In nucleotides, the CDR3 is TGTGCCAGCAGCCCTCGACTGAGCCTACAAGAGACCCAGTACTTC. The chain employs TRBV7-9 and TRBJ2-5; D call uncertain. The CDR3 is 15 amino acids. V was clipped by 5 bases and J by 2 bases, with 15 bases between them. CDR1 and CDR2 (germline): SEHNR, FQNEAQ (reference sequence).

V and J are TRBV2 and TRBJ2-3; no clear D gene. There are 15 residues in the CDR3. V was shortened by 2 bases and J by 0 bases, with 9 bases between the two germline ends. CDR1 is SNHLY and CDR2 is FYNNEI in the germline V gene. The CDR3 DNA is TGTGCCAGCAGTGAAATATTGACTAGCACAGATACGCAGTATTTT. Translation gives CASSEILTSTDTQYF.

The chain has TRBV29-1 and TRBJ1-2; D is perhaps TRBD1 (5 bases). Germline V CDR1 and CDR2: SQVTM, ANQGSEA. The CDR3 is 13 amino acids. The V and J ends lost 6 bases and 3 bases respectively, with 14 bases between them. The CDR3 protein is CSVAVTVDYGYTF. The CDR3 DNA follows: TGCAGCGTGGCCGTGACAGTGGACTATGGCTACACCTTC. The full variable domain, rest sourced from reference TRBV29-1 and TRBJ1-2, is SAVISQKPSRDICQRGTSLTIQCQVDSQVTMMFWYRQQPGQSLTLIATANQGSEATYESGFVIDKFPISRPNLTFSTLTVSNMSPEDSSIYLCSVAVTVDYGYTFGSGTRLTVV.

This chain uses TRBV27 with TRBJ1-5, with D perhaps TRBD1 (5 bases). The CDR3 is 13 amino acids. Germline CDR1 reads MNHEY; CDR2 reads SMNVEV (reference sequence). The germline V and J ends were trimmed by 6 bases and 6 bases, with 12 bases remaining between them. The CDR3 spells CASSPGRSQPQHF. CDR3 nucleotide sequence: TGTGCCAGCAGCCCAGGGCGAAGTCAGCCCCAGCATTTT.

This clone was detected a few times. The V gene is TRBV25-1, the J gene TRBJ1-6; weak D call: TRBD1 (5 bases). CDR1 is MGHDK and CDR2 is SYGVNS in the germline V gene. The V end lost 6 bases, the J end lost 9 bases, and 12 bases lay between the germline ends. This CDR3 region has 13 residues. The CDR3, as DNA: TGTGCCAGCAGCTTCCCCGGGGGTTCACCCCTCCACTTT. The encoded protein is CASSFPGGSPLHF.

This clone was seen just once. The gene calls are TRBV27 and TRBJ1-2, with 7 bases aligning to TRBD1. V shed 4 bases and J 4 bases; nucleotides not matched to a gene: 9. The CDR3 loop spans 15 amino acids. CDR1 and CDR2 (germline): MNHEY, SMNVEV (reference sequence). The CDR3 loop reads CASSSLDRNLYGYTF. The CDR3 DNA sequence: TGTGCCAGCAGTTCCCTGGACAGGAACCTCTATGGCTACACCTTC.

Judged by abundance, this clone is large. The J gene is TRBJ1-4, the V gene TRBV5-6, with D hard to call. V was trimmed by 2 bases and J by 11 bases, leaving 13 bases between them. CDR3 length: 13 residues. Germline V gene lookup returns CDR1 SGHDT and CDR2 YYEEEE. The CDR3 spells CASSFQLGEKLFF. The CDR3 bases are TGTGCCAGCAGCTTTCAGCTTGGGGAGAAACTGTTTTTT.

The V gene is TRBV5-1, the J gene TRBJ2-7; 7 nucleotides line up with TRBD2. Germline CDR1 SGHRS, CDR2 YFSETQ. The CDR3 totals 15 residues. Losses at the gene ends were 7 bases for V and 6 bases for J; bases not matched to a gene: 16. This chain's CDR3 is CASVLGVGGVGEQYF. The CDR3 DNA is TGCGCCAGCGTCCTGGGCGTGGGAGGGGTGGGCGAGCAGTACTTC.

The chain carries TRBV18 and TRBJ2-5; 8 bases fit TRBD2. The trim removed 3 bases at V and 5 bases at J, leaving 8 bases unmatched. The CDR3 runs 15 residues. Looked up from germline, CDR1 is KGHSH and CDR2 is LQKENI. The CDR3 DNA reads TGTGCCAGCTCACCCCGTCGGGGGGGTCGGGAGACCCAGTACTTC. Its translation is CASSPRRGGRETQYF. Full variable domain (remainder filled in from reference TRBV18 and TRBJ2-5): NAGVMQNPRHLVRRRGQEARLRCSPMKGHSHVYWYRQLPEEGLKFMVYLQKENIIDESGMPKERFSAEFPKEGPSILRIQQVVRGDSAAYFCASSPRRGGRETQYFGPGTRLLVL.

CDR3 nucleotides: TGTGCCAGCAGTTTAAGAGGGTTTAGGCGCAATCAGCCCCAGCATTTT. Encoded protein: CASSLRGFRRNQPQHF. The chain employs TRBV28 and TRBJ1-5; D not certain. This CDR3 comprises 16 residues. V lost 2 bases, J lost 2 bases, and 13 bases lay in between. The germline CDR1 and CDR2 sequences are MDHEN and SYDVKM.

The chain links TRBV5-8 to TRBJ2-7, with 10 bases aligning to TRBD2. This CDR3 contains 15 residues. Germline CDR1 SGHTS, CDR2 YDEGEE. J lost 5 bases, V lost 5 bases, and 10 bases had no gene match. The CDR3 DNA is TGTGCCAGCAGTTTCCAGCGGGAGGGCCTCGACGAGCAGTACTTC. It specifies CASSFQREGLDEQYF.

This chain uses TRBV20-1 with TRBJ2-5; unclear D gene. The CDR3 is 10 amino acids. Deletions cut 6 bases from V and 2 bases from J, with 4 bases between. CDR1 is DFQATT, CDR2 SNEGSKA, per germline (reference sequence). The CDR3 protein is CSARQETQYF. The CDR3 bases are TGCAGTGCCAGGCAAGAGACCCAGTACTTC.

The rearrangement uses TRBV27 and TRBJ2-3; TRBD2 matches at 9 bases. Germline V gene sequence: CDR1 MNHEY, CDR2 SMNVEV (reference sequence). This CDR3 spans 17 amino acids. Unmatched junction bases numbered 10, after V lost 5 bases and J lost 1 base. As DNA, the CDR3 is TGTGCCAGCAGTCCCCCCCCTAGCGGGGCTCGCACAGATACGCAGTATTTT. Translating gives CASSPPPSGARTDTQYF.

The chain has TRBV28 and TRBJ2-7; tentatively, D is TRBD2 (7 bases). Germline V gene sequence: CDR1 MDHEN, CDR2 SYDVKM. V lost 6 bases and J 7 bases, leaving 25 bases between the germline ends. CDR3 size: 16 residues. CDR3 sequence reads: CASRPDPPGGHGEQYF. The CDR3 nucleotides are TGTGCCAGCAGACCGGACCCCCCCGGGGGGCATGGGGAGCAGTACTTC. Variable domain in full (rest from reference TRBV28 and TRBJ2-7): DVKVTQSSRYLVKRTGEKVFLECVQDMDHENMFWYRQDPGLGLRLIYFSYDVKMKEKGDIPEGYSVSREKKERFSLILESASTNQTSMYLCASRPDPPGGHGEQYFGPGTRLTVT.

CDR3 nucleotides: TGTGCCAGCAGCCTTACCCTCGCACTCCGCTCTGGAAACACCATATATTTT. Translation gives CASSLTLALRSGNTIYF. The chain joins TRBV28 to TRBJ1-3, with unresolved D. Trimming stripped 6 bases from V and 0 bases from J, with 18 bases between. The CDR3 is 17 residues long. Germline assignment: CDR1 MDHEN and CDR2 SYDVKM.

This clone has only one observation. The chain employs TRBV5-1 and TRBJ2-3; TRBD2 aligns across 7 bases. The germline gives CDR1 SGHRS, CDR2 YFSETQ. The CDR3 spans 13 residues. V trimming: 7 bases; J trimming: 2 bases; junction bases outside the gene matches: 4. CDR3: CASRDYDTDTQYF. DNA for the CDR3: TGCGCCAGCCGGGACTACGACACAGATACGCAGTATTTT.

This chain connects TRBV5-1 to TRBJ1-1; 7 nucleotides line up with TRBD1. Germline loops: CDR1 SGHRS, CDR2 YFSETQ. The CDR3 is 14 amino acids. J lost 4 bases, V lost 4 bases, and 7 bases had no gene match. CDR3 region: CASSAQGGSTEAFF. CDR3 bases: TGCGCCAGCAGCGCCCAGGGGGGAAGCACTGAAGCTTTCTTT. Full variable domain (outside the CDR3, taken from reference TRBV5-1 and TRBJ1-1): KAGVTQTPRYLIKTRGQQVTLSCSPISGHRSVSWYQQTPGQGLQFLFEYFSETQRNKGNFPGRFSGRQFSNSRSEMNVSTLELGDSALYLCASSAQGGSTEAFFGQGTRLTVV.

A single count supports this clone. The chain uses TRBV28 and TRBJ2-3, with 9 bases that match TRBD2. The trim removed 8 bases at V and 6 bases at J, leaving 12 bases unmatched. This CDR3 contains 15 residues. From germline, CDR1 is MDHEN and CDR2 SYDVKM. CDR3 bases: TGTGCCAGCGCTGGCAGCGGGGGGCCCCGGGATACGCAGTATTTT. This sequence encodes CASAGSGGPRDTQYF.

In regard to this clone: One end of the junction fails to match germline, which may point to a read error. V and J are TRBV11-2 and TRBJ1-4; D unclear. Germline V gene lookup returns CDR1 SGHAT and CDR2 FQNNGV. The CDR3 consists of 10 residues. CDR3 residues: CASSFPSTVF. In nucleotides, the CDR3 is TGTGCCAGCAGCTTTCCGAGTACTGTTTTT. Full variable domain (missing parts from reference TRBV11-2 and TRBJ1-4): EAGVAQSPRYKIIEKRQSVAFWCNPISGHATLYWYQQILGQGPKLLIQFQNNGVVDDSQLPKDRFSAERLKGVDSTLKIQPAKLEDSAVYLCASSFPSTVFGSGTQLSVL.

The chain has TRBV4-3 and TRBJ1-1; the D gene is possibly TRBD1 (5 bases). The germline V gene encodes CDR1 LGHNA and CDR2 YSLEER. CDR3 length equals 16 residues. Deletions cut 3 bases from V and 0 bases from J, with 14 bases between. The CDR3 coding sequence is TGCGCCAGCAGCCAGACTGCTGACAGCCTGAACACTGAAGCTTTCTTT. Translation gives CASSQTADSLNTEAFF.

This chain's CDR3 is CASSVEAFGPGDTQYF. The CDR3 DNA follows: TGTGCCAGCAGCGTAGAAGCTTTTGGGCCAGGGGATACGCAGTATTTT. The gene calls are TRBV9 and TRBJ2-3; D might be TRBD1 (5 bases). Trimming pared 0 bases from V and 6 bases from J, leaving 17 bases between. Germline lookup yields CDR1 SGDLS and CDR2 YYNGEE. The CDR3 loop spans 16 amino acids.

This clone was counted between two and nine times. This sequence joins TRBV6-1 and TRBJ2-3; 9 bases are shared with TRBD2. J lost 4 bases, V lost 4 bases, and 9 bases had no gene match. Germline V gene lookup returns CDR1 MNHNS and CDR2 SASEGT. The CDR3 runs to 16 residues. CDR3 loop: CASSAIAGGFADTQYF. The CDR3 DNA follows: TGTGCCAGCAGTGCTATTGCGGGGGGGTTTGCAGATACGCAGTATTTT.

The chain recombines TRBV28 with TRBJ2-2; D not certain. Trimming removed 6 bases from V and 1 base from J, with 9 bases in between. Germline-derived CDR1 and CDR2 are MDHEN and SYDVKM. The CDR3 sequence is 14 residues long. This CDR3 reads CASSSTGNTGELFF. As DNA, the CDR3 is TGTGCCAGCAGCTCGACGGGGAACACCGGGGAGCTGTTTTTT. Full variable domain (rest looked up from reference TRBV28 and TRBJ2-2): DVKVTQSSRYLVKRTGEKVFLECVQDMDHENMFWYRQDPGLGLRLIYFSYDVKMKEKGDIPEGYSVSREKKERFSLILESASTNQTSMYLCASSSTGNTGELFFGEGSRLTVL.